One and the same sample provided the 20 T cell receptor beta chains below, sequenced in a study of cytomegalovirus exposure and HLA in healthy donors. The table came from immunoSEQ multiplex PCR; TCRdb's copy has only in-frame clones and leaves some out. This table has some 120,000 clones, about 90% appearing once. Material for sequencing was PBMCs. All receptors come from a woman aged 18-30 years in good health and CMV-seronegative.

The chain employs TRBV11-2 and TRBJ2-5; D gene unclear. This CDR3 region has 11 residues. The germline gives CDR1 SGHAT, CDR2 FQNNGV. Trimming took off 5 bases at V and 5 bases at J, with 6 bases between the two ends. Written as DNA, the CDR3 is TGTGCCAGCAGCCCTTTGGAGACCCAGTACTTC. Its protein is CASSPLETQYF.

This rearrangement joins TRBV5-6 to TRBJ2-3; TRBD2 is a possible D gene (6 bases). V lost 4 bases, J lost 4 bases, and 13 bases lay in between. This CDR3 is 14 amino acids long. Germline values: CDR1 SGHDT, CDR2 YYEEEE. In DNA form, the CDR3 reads TGTGCCAGCAGCAGGAGGGGTAGCGCAGATACGCAGTATTTT. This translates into CASSRRGSADTQYF.

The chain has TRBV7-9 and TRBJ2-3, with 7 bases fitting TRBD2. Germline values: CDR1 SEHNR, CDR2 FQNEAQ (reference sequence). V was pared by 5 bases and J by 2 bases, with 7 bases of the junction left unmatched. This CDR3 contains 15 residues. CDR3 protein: CASSPPGGVTDTQYF. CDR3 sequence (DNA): TGTGCCAGCAGCCCCCCTGGGGGGGTCACAGATACGCAGTATTTT. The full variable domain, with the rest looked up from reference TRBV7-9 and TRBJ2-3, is DTGVSQNPRHKITKRGQNVTFRCDPISEHNRLYWYRQTLGQGPEFLTYFQNEAQLEKSRLLSDRFSAERPKGSFSTLEIQRTEQGDSAMYLCASSPPGGVTDTQYFGPGTRLTVL.

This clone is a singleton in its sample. CDR3 sequence: CASSVPGGYGYTF. CDR3 sequence (DNA): TGTGCCAGCAGTGTTCCCGGGGGCTATGGCTACACCTTC. The chain recombines TRBV28 with TRBJ1-2; D possibly corresponds to TRBD1 (5 bases). The CDR3 is 13 amino acids. The V gene lost 5 bases and the J gene lost 4 bases, with 11 bases spanning the gap. Germline loops: CDR1 MDHEN, CDR2 SYDVKM.

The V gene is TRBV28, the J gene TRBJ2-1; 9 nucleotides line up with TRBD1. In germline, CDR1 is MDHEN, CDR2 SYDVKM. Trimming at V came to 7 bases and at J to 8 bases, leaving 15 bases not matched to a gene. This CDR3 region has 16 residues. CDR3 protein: CASTPSGDRVRDEQFF. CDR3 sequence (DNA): TGTGCCAGCACCCCCAGTGGGGACAGGGTTCGTGATGAGCAGTTCTTC. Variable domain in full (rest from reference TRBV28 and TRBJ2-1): DVKVTQSSRYLVKRTGEKVFLECVQDMDHENMFWYRQDPGLGLRLIYFSYDVKMKEKGDIPEGYSVSREKKERFSLILESASTNQTSMYLCASTPSGDRVRDEQFFGPGTRLTVL.

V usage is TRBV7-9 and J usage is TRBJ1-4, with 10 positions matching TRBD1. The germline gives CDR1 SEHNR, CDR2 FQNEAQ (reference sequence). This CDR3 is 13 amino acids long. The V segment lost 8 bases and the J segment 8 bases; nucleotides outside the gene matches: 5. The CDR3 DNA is TGTGCCAGCGGGGACAGGGGTGTCGAAAAACTGTTTTTT. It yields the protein CASGDRGVEKLFF.

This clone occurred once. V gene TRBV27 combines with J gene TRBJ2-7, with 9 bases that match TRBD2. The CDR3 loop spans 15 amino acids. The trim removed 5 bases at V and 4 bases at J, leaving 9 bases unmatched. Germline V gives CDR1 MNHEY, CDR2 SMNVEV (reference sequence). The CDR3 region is CASSGLALTHYEQYF. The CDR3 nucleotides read TGTGCCAGCAGTGGACTAGCGCTAACCCATTACGAGCAGTACTTC.

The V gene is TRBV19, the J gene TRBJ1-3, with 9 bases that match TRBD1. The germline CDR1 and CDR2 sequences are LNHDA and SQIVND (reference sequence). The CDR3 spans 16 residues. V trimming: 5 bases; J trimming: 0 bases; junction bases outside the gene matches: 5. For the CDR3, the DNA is TGTGCCAGTAGTGCGGGACAGGGAAACTCTGGAAACACCATATATTTT. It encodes CASSAGQGNSGNTIYF.

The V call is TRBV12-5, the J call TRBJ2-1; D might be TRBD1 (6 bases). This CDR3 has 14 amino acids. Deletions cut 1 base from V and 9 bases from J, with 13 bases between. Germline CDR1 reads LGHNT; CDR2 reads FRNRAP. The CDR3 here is CASGLGTGLGEQFF. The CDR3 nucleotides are TGTGCTAGTGGTTTGGGAACAGGGTTGGGTGAGCAGTTCTTC.

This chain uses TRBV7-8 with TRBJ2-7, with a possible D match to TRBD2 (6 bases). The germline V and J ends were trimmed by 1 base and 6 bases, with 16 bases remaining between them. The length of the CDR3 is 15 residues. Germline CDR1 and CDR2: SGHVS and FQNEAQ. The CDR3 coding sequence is TGTGCCAGCAGCTTAGGCTCCGGGACTCCGACCGAGCAGTACTTC. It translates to CASSLGSGTPTEQYF.

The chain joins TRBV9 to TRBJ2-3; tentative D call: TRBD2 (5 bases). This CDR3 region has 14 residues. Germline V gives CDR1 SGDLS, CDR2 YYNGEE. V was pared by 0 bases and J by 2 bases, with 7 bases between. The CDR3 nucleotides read TGTGCCAGCAGCGTAGCCGGGATCACAGATACGCAGTATTTT. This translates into CASSVAGITDTQYF.

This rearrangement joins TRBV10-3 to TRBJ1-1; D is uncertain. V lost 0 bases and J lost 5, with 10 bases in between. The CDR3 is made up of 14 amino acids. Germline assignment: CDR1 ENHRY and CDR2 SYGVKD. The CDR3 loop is CAISESPGETEAFF. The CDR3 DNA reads TGTGCCATCAGTGAGTCTCCCGGGGAGACTGAAGCTTTCTTT.

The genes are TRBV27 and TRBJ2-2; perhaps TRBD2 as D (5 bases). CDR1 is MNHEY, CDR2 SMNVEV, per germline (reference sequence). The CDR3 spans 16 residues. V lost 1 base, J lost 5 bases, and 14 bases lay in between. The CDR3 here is CASSLYPPGWTGELFF. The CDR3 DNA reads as TGTGCCAGCAGTTTATATCCCCCGGGATGGACCGGGGAGCTGTTTTTT.

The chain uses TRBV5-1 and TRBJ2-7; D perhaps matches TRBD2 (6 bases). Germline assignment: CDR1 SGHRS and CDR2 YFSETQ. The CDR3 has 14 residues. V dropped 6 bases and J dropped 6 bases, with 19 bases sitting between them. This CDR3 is CASKVASAISEQYF. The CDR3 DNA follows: TGCGCCAGCAAGGTGGCTAGCGCAATCAGCGAGCAGTACTTC.

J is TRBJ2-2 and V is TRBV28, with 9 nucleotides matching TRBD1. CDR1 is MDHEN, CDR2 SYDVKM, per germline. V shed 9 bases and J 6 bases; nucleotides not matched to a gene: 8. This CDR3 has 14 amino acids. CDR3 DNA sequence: TGTGCCAGTTTGGGACAGGGATCTTCCGGGGAGCTGTTTTTT. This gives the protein CASLGQGSSGELFF.

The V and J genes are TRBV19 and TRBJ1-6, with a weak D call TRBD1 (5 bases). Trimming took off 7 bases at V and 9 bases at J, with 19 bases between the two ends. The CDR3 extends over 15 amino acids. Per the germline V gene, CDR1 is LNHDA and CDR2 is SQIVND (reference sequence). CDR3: CASTPWGREASPLHF. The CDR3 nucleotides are TGTGCCAGTACCCCCTGGGGCAGGGAGGCTTCACCCCTCCACTTT.

The CDR3 protein is CASSLVVAGTYNEQFF. The DNA of the CDR3 is TGTGCCAGCAGTCTAGTCGTAGCGGGGACCTACAATGAGCAGTTCTTC. The genes are TRBV28 and TRBJ2-1; TRBD2 matches 8 bases. Trimming cost V 5 bases and J 2 bases; bases outside gene matches: 8. Germline V CDR1 and CDR2: MDHEN, SYDVKM. This CDR3 is 16 amino acids long. The variable domain in full, with the rest retrieved from reference TRBV28 and TRBJ2-1, is DVKVTQSSRYLVKRTGEKVFLECVQDMDHENMFWYRQDPGLGLRLIYFSYDVKMKEKGDIPEGYSVSREKKERFSLILESASTNQTSMYLCASSLVVAGTYNEQFFGPGTRLTVL.

CDR3 sequence (DNA): TGTGCCAGCACCCCTAGCGGGAGTGGAAATACGCAGTATTTT. Translating it yields CASTPSGSGNTQYF. The rearrangement uses TRBV7-9 and TRBJ2-3; the match to TRBD2 covers 10 bases. Losses at the gene ends were 7 bases for V and 7 bases for J; bases not matched to a gene: 8. Germline CDR1 and CDR2: SEHNR and FQNEAQ (reference sequence). The CDR3 is 14 residues long.

The CDR3 DNA reads as TGTGCCAGCAGTTACCGGCAGGGTAGCAATCAGCCCCAGCATTTT. Protein sequence: CASSYRQGSNQPQHF. The V gene is TRBV6-4, the J gene TRBJ1-5; D perhaps matches TRBD1 (5 bases). The germline V and J ends were trimmed by 5 bases and 0 bases, with 11 bases remaining between them. The CDR3 consists of 15 residues. Per the germline V gene, CDR1 is MRHNA and CDR2 is SNTAGT.

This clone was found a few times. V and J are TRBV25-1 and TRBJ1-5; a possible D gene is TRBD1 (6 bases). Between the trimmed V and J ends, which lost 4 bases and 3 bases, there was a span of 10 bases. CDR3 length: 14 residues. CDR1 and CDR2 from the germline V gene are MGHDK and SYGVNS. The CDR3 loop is CASSGRTDNQPQHF. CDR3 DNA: TGTGCCAGCAGTGGACGGACAGACAATCAGCCCCAGCATTTT.